The entry below describes one TCR beta chain. This record belongs to a study of T cells in Graves' hyperthyroidism and ophthalmopathy. TCR beta CDR3 region amplification was performed from RNA transcripts. In the first-round RT-PCR of the TCR CDR3, the HTBI primer set was used. In TCRdb, the multiplex PCR reads were re-called with MiXCR into one record per CDR3 protein. The table has about 290,000 distinct CDR3 sequences, about 15% seen once. In patients aged 18 to 65, hyperthyroidism was newly diagnosed, with duration under 2 months. With V trimmed by 2 bases and J by 4 bases, 9 bases remained unmatched. Germline CDR1 SGHVS, CDR2 FNYEAQ. This CDR3 spans 17 amino acids.

The chain has TRBV7-6 and TRBJ2-2, with 8 bases lining up with TRBD1. This clonotype was sampled from a man aged 25-45 years with Graves' hyperthyroidism. Source material: blood. The CDR3 coding sequence is TGTGCCAGCAGCTTAATTTCGGCAGGGGGCGTCACCGGGGAGCTGTTTTTT. Translation: CASSLISAGGVTGELFF. The full variable domain, its missing parts supplied by reference TRBV7-6 and TRBJ2-2, is GAGVSQSPRYKVTKRGQDVALRCDPISGHVSLYWYRQALGQGPEFLTYFNYEAQQDKSGLPNDRFSAERPEGSISTLTIQRTEQRDSAMYRCASSLISAGGVTGELFFGEGSRLTVL.